Below are 30 T cell receptor beta chains sequenced from a single sample in a study of CD8+CD57+ T cells in acquired aplastic anemia. Genomic DNA, serving as template, underwent TCR beta VDJ and CDR3 profiling. TCRdb passed the reads through MiXCR, listing each CDR3 protein once. The sample consists of some 130,000 distinct CDR3 sequences, approximately 41% of them appearing once. Material for sequencing was sorted CD4+, CD8+, or CD8+CD57+ T cells (not recorded which) from PBMCs. These receptors originate from a human donor in good health, serving as a control.

This clonotype has just a few counts. The V and J genes are TRBV30 and TRBJ1-2; D is unresolved. The V gene's germline CDR1 is GTSNPN and CDR2 SVGIG (reference sequence). The CDR3 is 13 residues long. Trimming left V 3 bases short and J 2 bases short, with 10 bases between. CDR3 DNA: TGTGCCTGGAGCCGGAGCATGAACTATGGCTACACCTTC. It encodes CAWSRSMNYGYTF.

This clonotype showed up many times. The chain employs TRBV7-9 and TRBJ2-7; weak D call: TRBD2 (5 bases). V was trimmed by 8 bases and J by 6 bases, leaving 17 bases between them. This CDR3 spans 13 amino acids. Germline CDR1 reads SEHNR; CDR2 reads FQNEAQ (reference sequence). The CDR3 here is CASHRGPTGEQYF. In DNA form, the CDR3 reads TGTGCCAGCCACCGAGGGCCCACGGGCGAGCAGTACTTC.

This clonotype came up a few times. This rearrangement joins TRBV12-3 or TRBV12-4 to TRBJ1-3; possible D gene TRBD1, 5 bases. The CDR3 loop spans 15 amino acids. V was clipped by 8 bases and J by 4 bases, with 18 bases between them. The CDR3 nucleotides read TGTGCCAGCCGGCCGGGGCAAGGGATCGGAAACACCATATATTTT. The encoded protein is CASRPGQGIGNTIYF.

Many counts were recorded for this clonotype. This sequence joins TRBV5-1 and TRBJ1-2; D is ambiguous. V lost 3 bases to trimming and J lost 2 bases, with 11 bases between them. The CDR3 is made up of 14 amino acids. The V gene's germline CDR1 is SGHRS and CDR2 YFSETQ. The CDR3 DNA reads TGCGCCAGCAGCTATACAACCGACAACTATGGCTACACCTTC. This translates into CASSYTTDNYGYTF.

This clonotype was seen at least ten times. CDR3 protein: CATSEGLSEQFF. Written as DNA, the CDR3 is TGTGCCACCAGTGAAGGGTTGAGTGAGCAGTTCTTC. V usage is TRBV24-1 and J usage is TRBJ2-1; D not certain. This CDR3 has 12 residues. V was cut by 4 bases and J by 9 bases, with 9 bases left in between. Germline CDR1 is KGHDR and CDR2 is SFDVKD.

This clonotype was picked up many times. The gene calls are TRBV10-3 and TRBJ2-1; 11 nucleotides line up with TRBD2. The germline CDR1 and CDR2 sequences are ENHRY and SYGVKD. V lost 3 bases and J lost 15; bases outside the gene matches: 4. The CDR3 consists of 12 residues. Here the CDR3 reads CAISDPGTSGFF. For the CDR3, the DNA is TGTGCCATCAGTGACCCGGGGACTAGCGGGTTCTTC.

This clonotype has more than one count but fewer than ten. The chain carries TRBV10-3 and TRBJ1-6; 7 bases align to TRBD1. Germline CDR1 reads ENHRY; CDR2 reads SYGVKD. This CDR3 is 14 amino acids long. V lost 2 bases and J lost 10; bases outside the gene matches: 5. The CDR3 DNA is TGTGCCATCAGTGAGCAAAACAGGGGATCACCCCTCCACTTT. Protein product: CAISEQNRGSPLHF.

At least ten counts were recorded for this clonotype. The chain couples TRBV5-8 to TRBJ2-7; D gene unclear. From germline, CDR1 is SGHTS and CDR2 YDEGEE. This CDR3 has 13 amino acids. V was pared by 0 bases and J by 3 bases, with 7 bases between. The CDR3 coding sequence is TGTGCCAGCAGCTTGGGGTTAGACTACGAGCAGTACTTC. Its translation is CASSLGLDYEQYF.

This clonotype was seen ten or more times. The chain combines TRBV10-3 with TRBJ2-2; 7 bases align to TRBD1. Losses at the gene ends were 4 bases for V and 2 bases for J; bases not matched to a gene: 1. Germline assignment: CDR1 ENHRY and CDR2 SYGVKD. This CDR3 region has 14 residues. The CDR3, as DNA: TGTGCCATCAGTGGGACAGGAAACACCGGGGAGCTGTTTTTT. Its protein product is CAISGTGNTGELFF.

V gene TRBV7-6 combines with J gene TRBJ2-7, with a tentative D call TRBD2 (5 bases). Germline loops: CDR1 SGHVS, CDR2 FNYEAQ. This CDR3 is 16 amino acids long. The V and J ends lost 1 base and 2 bases respectively, with 15 bases between them. CDR3: CASSLVVPPGTYEQYF. As DNA, the CDR3 is TGTGCCAGCAGCTTAGTAGTCCCTCCGGGGACCTACGAGCAGTACTTC.

The chain couples TRBV7-3 to TRBJ2-3; D might be TRBD2 (5 bases). The CDR3 totals 13 residues. Germline-derived CDR1 and CDR2 are SGHTA and FQGTGA. V was clipped by 6 bases and J by 1 base, with 8 bases between them. The DNA for the CDR3 is TGTGCCAGCAGGGTTAGCGGCACAGATACGCAGTATTTT. Residues: CASRVSGTDTQYF.

This clonotype occurred a few times. This sequence joins TRBV15 and TRBJ1-6; no clear D. The CDR3 consists of 15 residues. Germline CDR1 and CDR2: LNHNV and YYDKDF (reference sequence). V was cut by 3 bases and J by 9 bases, with 15 bases left in between. CDR3 amino acids: CATSSSSTWTSPLHF. DNA for the CDR3: TGTGCCACCAGCAGTTCGTCGACCTGGACTTCACCCCTCCACTTT. The complete variable domain, with remaining parts taken from reference TRBV15 and TRBJ1-6, reads DAMVIQNPRYQVTQFGKPVTLSCSQTLNHNVMYWYQQKSSQAPKLLFHYYDKDFNNEADTPDNFQSRRPNTSFCFLDIRSPGLGDTAMYLCATSSSSTWTSPLHFGNGTRLTVT.

This clonotype was detected ten times or more. The rearrangement joins TRBV7-2 to TRBJ1-5; TRBD1 matches at 7 bases. Germline loops: CDR1 SGHTA, CDR2 FQGNSA. Trimming cost V 5 bases and J 2 bases; bases outside gene matches: 6. The CDR3 runs to 15 residues. CDR3 region: CASSPGTAGNQPQHF. The CDR3 coding sequence is TGTGCCAGCAGCCCCGGGACAGCGGGCAATCAGCCCCAGCATTTT.

This clonotype was recorded many times. V and J are TRBV20-1 and TRBJ2-5, with 10 bases matching TRBD1. The CDR3 is 14 residues long. Germline CDR1 and CDR2: DFQATT and SNEGSKA (reference sequence). The junction had 10 bases not matched to a gene; V was cut back by 6 bases and J by 6 bases. CDR3 region: CSAIWGTGEKTQYF. Written as DNA, the CDR3 is TGCAGTGCCATCTGGGGGACAGGGGAAAAGACCCAGTACTTC.

This clonotype came up many times. The genes are TRBV19 and TRBJ1-4, with TRBD1 as a possible D gene (5 bases). Germline loops: CDR1 LNHDA, CDR2 SQIVND (reference sequence). This CDR3 has 13 amino acids. The V and J ends lost 10 bases and 6 bases respectively, with 15 bases between them. The CDR3 nucleotides read TGTGCCACCCGCCGGACGGGGGATGAAAAACTGTTTTTT. It specifies CATRRTGDEKLFF.

With respect to this clonotype: A read error is possible here, since a much larger clone lies one base away. V gene TRBV7-9 combines with J gene TRBJ2-3; no definite D call. Germline V gene data show CDR1 as SEHNR and CDR2 as FQNEAQ (reference sequence). The CDR3 extends over 11 amino acids. The chain's CDR3 is CASSLSDTQCF. The CDR3 DNA reads as TGCGCCAGCAGCTTGTCCGATACGCAGTGTTTT.

V usage is TRBV5-1 and J usage is TRBJ1-2; TRBD1 matches at 7 bases. The germline gives CDR1 SGHRS, CDR2 YFSETQ. The junction had 4 bases not matched to a gene; V was cut back by 4 bases and J by 7 bases. The CDR3 length is 12 residues. The CDR3 loop is CASSQDRSGYTF. As DNA, the CDR3 is TGCGCCAGCAGCCAGGACAGGAGTGGCTACACCTTC.

This chain links TRBV7-2 with TRBJ2-5; 7 positions agree with TRBD1. Per germline, CDR1 SGHTA and CDR2 FQGNSA. Trimming cost V 5 bases and J 0 bases; bases outside gene matches: 0. The CDR3 is 13 amino acids. The DNA for the CDR3 is TGTGCCAGCAGCACAGGGGACCAAGAGACCCAGTACTTC. The encoded protein is CASSTGDQETQYF.

This clonotype was seen ten or more times. This chain links TRBV12-3 or TRBV12-4 with TRBJ2-7; the D is unclear. Trimming took 2 bases from V and 3 from J, leaving 14 bases between them. The CDR3 extends over 15 amino acids. CDR3 nucleotide sequence: TGTGCCAGCAGTTTAAAGAACCCTGTCCTCTACGAGCAGTACTTC. Protein sequence: CASSLKNPVLYEQYF.

V is TRBV7-9 and J is TRBJ1-4; no clear D gene. V lost 2 bases and J 8 bases, leaving 3 bases between the germline ends. CDR3 length: 11 residues. Germline V CDR1 and CDR2: SEHNR, FQNEAQ (reference sequence). The CDR3 protein is CASSLTEKLFF. The CDR3, as DNA: TGTGCCAGCAGCTTAACAGAAAAACTGTTTTTT. Full variable domain (outside the CDR3, taken from reference TRBV7-9 and TRBJ1-4): DTGVSQNPRHKITKRGQNVTFRCDPISEHNRLYWYRQTLGQGPEFLTYFQNEAQLEKSRLLSDRFSAERPKGSFSTLEIQRTEQGDSAMYLCASSLTEKLFFGSGTQLSVL.

This clonotype came up a few times. The DNA is left out, because the CDR3 cannot be placed on it with certainty; the CDR3 is given as TCRdb lists it. The V gene is TRBV25-1, the J gene TRBJ2-1. The length of the CDR3 is 19 amino acids, counting both ends. Per germline, CDR1 MGHDK and CDR2 SYGVNS. The CDR3 reads CASSEYLCSVVDRYNEQFF.

This clonotype was detected ten times or more. The chain carries TRBV5-1 and TRBJ2-1; 12 nucleotides align to TRBD2. The CDR3 has 17 amino acids. The germline CDR1 and CDR2 sequences are SGHRS and YFSETQ. J lost 7 bases, V lost 4 bases, and 12 bases had no gene match. The CDR3 DNA reads as TGCGCCAGCAGCGTGCCCTGGGAGACTAGCGGGAGTAATGAGCAGTTCTTC. Encoded protein: CASSVPWETSGSNEQFF.

As to this clonotype: A much more abundant neighbour one base away suggests this may be a read error. The chain uses TRBV7-2 and TRBJ1-6; D call uncertain. There are 18 residues in the CDR3. Germline CDR1 and CDR2: SGHTA and FQGNSA. Trimming cost V 1 base and J 8 bases, with 21 bases left between them. CDR3 in amino acids: CASSLVAPSWVGDSPLHF. The DNA of the CDR3 is TGTGCCAGCAGCTTAGTAGCCCCCTCTTGGGTGGGTGATTCACCCCTCCACTTT.

Concerning this clonotype itself: One end of the junction is discordant with germline, which a read error may explain. V gene TRBV5-1 combines with J gene TRBJ2-1; D unclear. The germline V gene encodes CDR1 SGHRS and CDR2 YFSETQ. The CDR3 covers 12 residues. CDR3 residues: CASSLGHNGQFF. CDR3 nucleotides: TGCGCCAGCAGCTTGGGACACAATGGGCAGTTCTTC.

The sample holds a few counts of this clonotype. The chain is built from TRBV4-2 and TRBJ2-4; no definite D call. The V end was cut by 0 bases, the J end by 6 bases, with 9 bases between. Germline CDR1 LGHNA, CDR2 YNFKEQ. The CDR3 covers 14 residues. The CDR3 sequence: CASSQDRTANIQYF. DNA of the CDR3: TGTGCCAGCAGCCAAGATCGGACCGCAAACATTCAGTACTTC.

The chain uses TRBV12-3 or TRBV12-4 and TRBJ2-3; TRBD2 matches at 9 bases. This CDR3 is built from 15 residues. The V gene end was trimmed by 6 bases and the J gene end by 1 base; junction bases not matched to a gene: 5. The CDR3 loop is CASSSSGARTDTQYF. CDR3 nucleotides: TGTGCCAGCAGCTCTAGCGGGGCCCGCACAGATACGCAGTATTTT.

Comment on this clonotype: A much larger clone differs by one base, so this may be a read error. The J gene is TRBJ2-7, the V gene TRBV30; D gene ambiguous. Trimming removed 4 bases at V and 1 base at J, with 11 bases between. The CDR3 totals 13 residues. Germline CDR1 and CDR2: GTSNPN and SVGIG (reference sequence). DNA of the CDR3: TGTGCCTGGACTATAACGGATTCCTACGAGCAGTACTTC. This encodes CAWTITDSYEQYF.

This clonotype was detected only once. One junction end disagrees with the germline gene, perhaps due to a read error. V and J are TRBV2 and TRBJ1-1, with 8 bases identical to TRBD1. The CDR3 loop spans 15 amino acids. CDR1 SNHLY and CDR2 FYNNEI come from the germline V gene. Here the CDR3 DNA reads TGTGCCAGTAGTGAAGCGAGTGGACAGGGCACTGAAGCTTTCTTT. This encodes CASSEASGQGTEAFF.

The chain joins TRBV29-1 to TRBJ1-2, with D unresolved. The CDR3 length is 14 residues. V lost 1 base, J lost 4 bases, and 13 bases lay in between. In germline, CDR1 is SQVTM, CDR2 ANQGSEA. CDR3 sequence: CSVEVDIEGYGYTF. CDR3 sequence (DNA): TGCAGCGTTGAAGTCGATATTGAGGGCTATGGCTACACCTTC.

As for this clonotype: This may be a read error, as it is one base from a much larger clone. This chain joins TRBV7-9 and TRBJ1-2, with 7 bases matching TRBD1. The CDR3 has 15 amino acids. The germline gives CDR1 SEHNR, CDR2 FQNEAQ (reference sequence). Trimming cost V 5 bases and J 0 bases; bases outside gene matches: 6. CDR3 protein: CASSGSTGPNYGYTF. CDR3 nucleotide sequence: TGTGCCAGCAGCGGTTCGACAGGGCCTAACTATGGCTACACCTTC.